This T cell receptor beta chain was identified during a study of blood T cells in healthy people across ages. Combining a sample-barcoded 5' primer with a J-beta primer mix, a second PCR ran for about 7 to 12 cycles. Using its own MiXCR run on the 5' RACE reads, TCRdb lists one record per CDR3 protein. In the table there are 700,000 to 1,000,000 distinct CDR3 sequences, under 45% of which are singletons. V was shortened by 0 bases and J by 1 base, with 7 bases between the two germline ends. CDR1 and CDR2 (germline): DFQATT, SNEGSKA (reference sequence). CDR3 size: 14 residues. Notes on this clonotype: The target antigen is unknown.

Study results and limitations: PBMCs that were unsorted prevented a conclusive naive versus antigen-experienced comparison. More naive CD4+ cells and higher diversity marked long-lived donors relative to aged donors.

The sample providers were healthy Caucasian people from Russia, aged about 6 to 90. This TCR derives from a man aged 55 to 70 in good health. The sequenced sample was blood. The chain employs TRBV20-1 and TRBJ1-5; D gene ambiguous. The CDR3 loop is CSARDRISNQPQHF. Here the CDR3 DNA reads TGCAGTGCTAGAGATCGGATAAGCAATCAGCCCCAGCATTTT.